This T cell receptor (beta chain) was obtained from a study of response to subunit inactivated influenza vaccine. V lost 3 bases, J lost 4 bases, and 8 bases lay in between. This CDR3 has 13 residues. CDR1 is SGHVS and CDR2 is FQNEAQ in the germline V gene. The study's findings and limits: Seasonal influenza vaccination, on each occasion, was suggested by the authors to recruit few new T cells.

TCRdb recomputed calls from the RT-PCR reads with MiXCR, one row per CDR3 protein. The sample holds about 800,000 distinct CDR3 sequences, 21% seen once. Comment on this clonotype: Its antigen remains unidentified.

The rearrangement uses TRBV7-8 and TRBJ2-3; D uncertain. The input for sequencing was PBMCs from blood, taken roughly 5 days after vaccination. The TCR sequence derives from a man aged 50-59 years who received an inactivated influenza vaccine. The CDR3 coding sequence is TGTGCCAGCAGCTTCCTAGTGGCAGATACGCAGTATTTT. Translated, it gives CASSFLVADTQYF.